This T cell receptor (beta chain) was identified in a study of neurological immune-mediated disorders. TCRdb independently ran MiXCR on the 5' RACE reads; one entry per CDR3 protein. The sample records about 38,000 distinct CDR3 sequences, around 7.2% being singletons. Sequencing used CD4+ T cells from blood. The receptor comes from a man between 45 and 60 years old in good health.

Here the CDR3 reads CSARAGQTQYF. DNA for the CDR3: TGCAGTGCTAGAGCGGGGCAGACCCAGTACTTC. This rearrangement joins TRBV20-1 to TRBJ2-5; D assignment may be TRBD1 or TRBD2 (5 bases each). The CDR3 spans 11 residues. Germline V CDR1 and CDR2: DFQATT, SNEGSKA (reference sequence). Trimming shortened V by 1 base and J by 6 bases, and 6 bases separated the two germline ends.